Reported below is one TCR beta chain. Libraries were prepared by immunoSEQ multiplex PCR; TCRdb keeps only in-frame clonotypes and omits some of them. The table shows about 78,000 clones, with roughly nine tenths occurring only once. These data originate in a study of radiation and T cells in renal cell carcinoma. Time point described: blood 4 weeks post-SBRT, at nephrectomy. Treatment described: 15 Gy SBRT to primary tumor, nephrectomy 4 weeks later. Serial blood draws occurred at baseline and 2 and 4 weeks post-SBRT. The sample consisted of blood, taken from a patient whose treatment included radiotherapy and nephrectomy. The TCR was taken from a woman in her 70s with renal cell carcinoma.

CDR3 sequence reads: CASRATRLFLNNEQFF. CDR3 nucleotides: TGTGCCAGCAGGGCTACCAGACTATTCCTTAACAATGAGCAGTTCTTC. V is TRBV2 and J is TRBJ2-1; a possible D gene is TRBD2 (5 bases). V lost 6 bases and J lost 5, with 20 bases in between. CDR3 length equals 16 residues. CDR1 and CDR2 (germline): SNHLY, FYNNEI.